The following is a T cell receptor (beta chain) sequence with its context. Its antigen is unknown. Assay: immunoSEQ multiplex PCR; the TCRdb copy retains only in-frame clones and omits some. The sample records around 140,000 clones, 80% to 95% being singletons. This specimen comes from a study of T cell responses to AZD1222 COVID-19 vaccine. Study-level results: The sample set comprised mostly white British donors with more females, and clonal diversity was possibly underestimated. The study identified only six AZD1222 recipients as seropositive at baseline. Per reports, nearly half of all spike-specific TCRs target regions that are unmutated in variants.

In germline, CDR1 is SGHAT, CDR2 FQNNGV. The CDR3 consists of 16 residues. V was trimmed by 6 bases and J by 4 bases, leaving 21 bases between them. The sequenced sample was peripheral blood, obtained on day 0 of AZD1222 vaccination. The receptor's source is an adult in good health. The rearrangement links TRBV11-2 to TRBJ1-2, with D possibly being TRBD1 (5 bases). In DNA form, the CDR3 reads TGTGCCAGCAGTCTGAGGCGAGGGGCCTTGGCCTATGGCTACACCTTC. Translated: CASSLRRGALAYGYTF.